The rows below give T cell receptor beta chains drawn from one sample of a study of vaccination and CD4 T cells after COVID-19. TCRdb passed the PCR reads through MiXCR, listing each CDR3 protein once. The table records about 1,500 distinct CDR3 sequences, around three quarters of them present only once. Antigens of these TCRs are unknown. The source was CD4+ T cells from blood, cultured in vitro, collected after SARS-CoV-2 vaccination. The source of these receptors is a human donor who had recovered from COVID-19. Both conserved end residues are trimmed from each CDR3. The order of the fields is clone size, V gene, J gene, CDR3 protein. Only part of the rows carry a size: once, few, many, or a class if the clone is expanded.

>once|TRBV20-1|TRBJ1-4
SARDRQGRDEKLF
>-|TRBV11-2|TRBJ1-1
ASRDFLKDEAF
>-|TRBV7-3|TRBJ2-5
ASSLTGRVQETQY
>-|TRBV6-5|TRBJ1-2
ASSSTGDYGYT
>once|TRBV19|TRBJ1-5
ASSMAGSQH
>-|TRBV29-1|TRBJ2-7
SVGRTAQYEQY
>-|TRBV19|TRBJ1-1
ASSPRTGGTEAF
>-|TRBV15|TRBJ2-3
ATSSPISRLSSTDTQY
>-|TRBV19|TRBJ1-6
ASATGNGSPLH
>-|TRBV18|TRBJ1-1
ASSLFGPRDTEAF
>-|TRBV7-8|TRBJ2-3
ASSPGWISGNTDTQY
>-|TRBV6-1|TRBJ1-5
ASSGRGFNQPQH
>-|TRBV11-2|TRBJ2-7
ASSSHNPTYEQY
>large|TRBV30|TRBJ2-7
AAPGPAREQY
>-|TRBV5-1|TRBJ1-2
ASSKDRGLGYT
>-|TRBV19|TRBJ2-7
ASRQTSGGADEQY
>-|TRBV27|TRBJ1-1
ASSSYYRGPTEAF
>-|TRBV20-1|TRBJ2-2
SATLAGGPSTGELF
>few|TRBV19|TRBJ1-6
ASSAQGANSPLH
>few|TRBV6-1|TRBJ1-1
ASSPGTVNTEAF
>-|TRBV7-2|TRBJ2-2
ASSLGLFTGELF
>-|TRBV27|TRBJ2-2
ASSWDRGSGELF
>few|TRBV21-1|TRBJ1-5
ASSRGPDRDSNQPQH
>few|TRBV6-1|TRBJ1-5
ASSELLQGQPQH
>once|TRBV6-1|TRBJ1-5
ASSEVADRVDQPQH
>-|TRBV20-1|TRBJ2-7
SAGPSGSERGEQY
>hyperexpanded|TRBV6-2/TRBV6-3|TRBJ1-5
ASSYSDAMPQH
>-|TRBV20-1|TRBJ2-6
SARAVGSGANVLT
>-|TRBV5-1|TRBJ1-2
ASSPGGLNYGYT
>-|TRBV12-3/TRBV12-4|TRBJ1-1
ASSYRDRGNTEAF
>once|TRBV6-1|TRBJ2-7
ASSRLAGGGSYEQY
>once|TRBV7-2|TRBJ2-7
ASSLAPGQAHEQY
>-|TRBV27|TRBJ1-1
ASNTPGNTEAF
>-|TRBV4-2|TRBJ1-1
ASSYRDNTEAF
>-|TRBV27|TRBJ1-6
ASSTSPQRGENSPLH
>hyperexpanded|TRBV7-8|TRBJ1-1
ASSFDRVGTEAF
>-|TRBV20-1|TRBJ1-2
SAEGSTHNYGYT
>-|TRBV20-1|TRBJ2-7
SARDSSYEQY
>once|TRBV7-9|TRBJ2-3
ASSSPQIYLTDTQY
>-|TRBV2|TRBJ1-5
ASSATQGHSNQPQH
>-|TRBV5-1|TRBJ2-5
ASSLVAGAQETQY
>-|TRBV6-2/TRBV6-3|TRBJ2-7
ASSESSYEQY
>-|TRBV20-1|TRBJ2-7
SAILGTSGTYEQY
>-|TRBV18|TRBJ2-7
ASSPGQGSTYEQY
>-|TRBV6-1|TRBJ1-5
ASSILRGTQPQH